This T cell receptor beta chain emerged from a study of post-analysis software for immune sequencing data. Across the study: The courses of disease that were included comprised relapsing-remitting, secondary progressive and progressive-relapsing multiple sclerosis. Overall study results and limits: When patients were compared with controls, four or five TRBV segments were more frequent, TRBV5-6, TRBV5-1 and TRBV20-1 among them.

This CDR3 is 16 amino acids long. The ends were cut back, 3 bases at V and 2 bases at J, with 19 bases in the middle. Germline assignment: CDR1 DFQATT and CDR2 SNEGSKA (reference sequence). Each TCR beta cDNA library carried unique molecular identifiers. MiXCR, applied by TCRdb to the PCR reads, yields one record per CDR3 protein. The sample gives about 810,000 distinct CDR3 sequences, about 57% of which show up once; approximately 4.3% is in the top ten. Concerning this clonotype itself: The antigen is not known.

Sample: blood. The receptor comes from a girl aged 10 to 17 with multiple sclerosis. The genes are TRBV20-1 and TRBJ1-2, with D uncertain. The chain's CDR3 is CSARVSVLIANYGYTF. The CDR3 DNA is TGCAGTGCTAGGGTTTCCGTCCTGATAGCCAACTATGGCTACACCTTC.